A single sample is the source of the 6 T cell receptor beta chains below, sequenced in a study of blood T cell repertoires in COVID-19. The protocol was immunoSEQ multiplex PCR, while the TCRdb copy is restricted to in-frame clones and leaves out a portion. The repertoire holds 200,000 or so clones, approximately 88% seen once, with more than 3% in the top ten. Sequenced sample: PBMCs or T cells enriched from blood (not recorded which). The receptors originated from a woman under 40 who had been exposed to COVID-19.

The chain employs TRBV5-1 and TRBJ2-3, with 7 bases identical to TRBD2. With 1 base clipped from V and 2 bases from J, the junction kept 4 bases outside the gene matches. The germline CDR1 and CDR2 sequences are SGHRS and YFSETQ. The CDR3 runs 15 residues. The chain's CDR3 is CASSLPSGHTDTQYF. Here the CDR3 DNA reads TGCGCCAGCAGCTTGCCTAGCGGTCACACAGATACGCAGTATTTT.

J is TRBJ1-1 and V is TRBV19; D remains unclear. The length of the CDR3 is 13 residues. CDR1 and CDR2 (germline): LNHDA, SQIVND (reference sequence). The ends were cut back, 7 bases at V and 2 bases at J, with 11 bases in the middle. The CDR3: CASNLDINTEAFF. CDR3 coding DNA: TGTGCCAGTAACCTTGACATTAACACTGAAGCTTTCTTT.

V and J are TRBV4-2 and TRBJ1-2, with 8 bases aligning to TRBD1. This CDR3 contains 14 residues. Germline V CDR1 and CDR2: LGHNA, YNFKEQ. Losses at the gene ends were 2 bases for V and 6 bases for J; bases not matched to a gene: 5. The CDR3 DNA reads TGTGCCAGCAGCCAAACGACAGGGGTCGATGGCTACACCTTC. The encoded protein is CASSQTTGVDGYTF.

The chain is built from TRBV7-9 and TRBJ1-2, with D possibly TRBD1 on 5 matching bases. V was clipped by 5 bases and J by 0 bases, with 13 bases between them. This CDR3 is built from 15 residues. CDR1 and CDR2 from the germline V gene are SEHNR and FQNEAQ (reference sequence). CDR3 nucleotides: TGTGCCAGCAGCCGGGGAGGGGCAGCTAACTATGGCTACACCTTC. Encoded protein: CASSRGGAANYGYTF. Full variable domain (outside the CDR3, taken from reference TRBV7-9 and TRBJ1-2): DTGVSQNPRHKITKRGQNVTFRCDPISEHNRLYWYRQTLGQGPEFLTYFQNEAQLEKSRLLSDRFSAERPKGSFSTLEIQRTEQGDSAMYLCASSRGGAANYGYTFGSGTRLTVV.

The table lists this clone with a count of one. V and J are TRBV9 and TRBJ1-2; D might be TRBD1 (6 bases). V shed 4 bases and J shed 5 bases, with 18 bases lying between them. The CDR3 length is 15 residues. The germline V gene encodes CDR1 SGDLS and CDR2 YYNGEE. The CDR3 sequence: CASSPNSQGQYGYTF. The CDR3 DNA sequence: TGTGCCAGCAGCCCCAACTCCCAGGGACAATATGGCTACACCTTC.

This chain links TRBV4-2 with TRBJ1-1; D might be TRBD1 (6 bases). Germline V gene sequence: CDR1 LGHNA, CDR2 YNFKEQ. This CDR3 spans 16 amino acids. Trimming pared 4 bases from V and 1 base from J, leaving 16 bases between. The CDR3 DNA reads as TGTGCCAGCAGCCCTAACAGGGCCCGGCCGAACACTGAAGCTTTCTTT. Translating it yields CASSPNRARPNTEAFF.